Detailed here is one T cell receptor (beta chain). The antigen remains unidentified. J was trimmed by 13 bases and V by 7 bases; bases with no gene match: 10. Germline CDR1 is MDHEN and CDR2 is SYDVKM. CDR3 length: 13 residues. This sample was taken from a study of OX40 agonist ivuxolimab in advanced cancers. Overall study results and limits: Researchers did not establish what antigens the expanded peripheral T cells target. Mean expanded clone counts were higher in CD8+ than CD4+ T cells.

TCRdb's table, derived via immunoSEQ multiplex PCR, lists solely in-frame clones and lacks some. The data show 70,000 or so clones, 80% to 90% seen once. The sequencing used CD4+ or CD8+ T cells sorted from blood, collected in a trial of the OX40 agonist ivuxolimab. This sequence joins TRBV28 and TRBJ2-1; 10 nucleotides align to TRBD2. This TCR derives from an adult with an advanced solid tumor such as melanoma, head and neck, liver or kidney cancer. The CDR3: CASIDQRGGAQFF. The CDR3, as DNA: TGTGCCAGCATTGACCAGCGGGGGGGCGCCCAGTTCTTC.